The 3 T cell receptor beta chains below all came from one sample that was sequenced in a study of T cell repertoires in cytomegalovirus infection. Antigens for these TCRs are unknown. TCRdb processed the reads anew with MiXCR; each CDR3 protein has one entry. Among about 500,000 distinct CDR3 sequences listed, 30% to 35% were seen once. The sequencing used cultured PBMCs, collected from culture after CMV antigen stimulation. Source of these receptors: a human donor in good health (CMV status not recorded). Some clones in this sample may be carry-over from other donors' samples.

The CDR3 bases are TGTGCCAGCAGCTTAGCGGGGACAGATGGCTACACCTTC. This codes for CASSLAGTDGYTF. The chain couples TRBV7-6 to TRBJ1-2; 7 bases are a match to TRBD1. The CDR3 contains 13 residues. Germline-derived CDR1 and CDR2 are SGHVS and FNYEAQ. The ends lost 0 bases at V and 6 bases at J; junction bases unmatched: 1. Together with reference TRBV7-6 and TRBJ1-2, the CDR3 gives the full variable domain: GAGVSQSPRYKVTKRGQDVALRCDPISGHVSLYWYRQALGQGPEFLTYFNYEAQQDKSGLPNDRFSAERPEGSISTLTIQRTEQRDSAMYRCASSLAGTDGYTFGSGTRLTVV.

The chain joins TRBV7-2 to TRBJ2-3, with D unresolved. Germline lookup yields CDR1 SGHTA and CDR2 FQGNSA. The CDR3 length is 11 residues. V lost 4 bases, J lost 11 bases, and 10 bases lay in between. CDR3 coding DNA: TGTGCCAGCAGCTCGACTCCCCGGCAGTATTTT. It yields the protein CASSSTPRQYF.

The V call is TRBV10-3, the J call TRBJ2-2; D may match TRBD1 or TRBD2 (5 bases each). Germline loops: CDR1 ENHRY, CDR2 SYGVKD. The CDR3 runs to 16 residues. V was clipped by 7 bases and J by 6 bases, with 21 bases between them. The CDR3 bases are TGTGCCATCACCGACTCCGGGACCCTAGGCCCCGGGGAGCTGTTTTTT. It encodes CAITDSGTLGPGELFF.